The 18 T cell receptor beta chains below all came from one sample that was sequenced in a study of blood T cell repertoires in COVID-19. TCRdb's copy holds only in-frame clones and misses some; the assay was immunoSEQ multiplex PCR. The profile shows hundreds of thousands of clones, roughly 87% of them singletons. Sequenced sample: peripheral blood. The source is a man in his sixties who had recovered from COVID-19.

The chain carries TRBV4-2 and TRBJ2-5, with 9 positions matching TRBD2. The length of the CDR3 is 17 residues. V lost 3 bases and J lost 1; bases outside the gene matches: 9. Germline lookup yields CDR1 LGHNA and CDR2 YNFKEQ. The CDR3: CASSQGGRAGGQETQYF. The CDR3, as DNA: TGTGCCAGCAGCCAGGGGGGCCGAGCGGGGGGCCAAGAGACCCAGTACTTC.

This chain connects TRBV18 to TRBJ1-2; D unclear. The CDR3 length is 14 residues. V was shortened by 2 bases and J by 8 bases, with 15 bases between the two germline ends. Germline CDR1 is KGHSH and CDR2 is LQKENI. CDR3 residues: CASSPTHEPGGYTF. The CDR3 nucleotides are TGTGCCAGCTCACCAACTCACGAGCCGGGGGGCTACACCTTC.

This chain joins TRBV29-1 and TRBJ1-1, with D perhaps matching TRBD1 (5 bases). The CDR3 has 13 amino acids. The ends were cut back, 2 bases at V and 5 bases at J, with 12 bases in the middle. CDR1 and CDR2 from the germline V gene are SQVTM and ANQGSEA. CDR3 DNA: TGCAGCGTTGAACGCCAGGGAAGGACTGAAGCTTTCTTT. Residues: CSVERQGRTEAFF.

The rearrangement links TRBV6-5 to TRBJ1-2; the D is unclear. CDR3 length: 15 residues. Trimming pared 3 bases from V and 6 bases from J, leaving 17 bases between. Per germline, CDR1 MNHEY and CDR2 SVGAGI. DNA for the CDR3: TGTGCCAGCAGTTATTTTTTCAGTTCGAAAGATGGCTACACCTTC. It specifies CASSYFFSSKDGYTF.

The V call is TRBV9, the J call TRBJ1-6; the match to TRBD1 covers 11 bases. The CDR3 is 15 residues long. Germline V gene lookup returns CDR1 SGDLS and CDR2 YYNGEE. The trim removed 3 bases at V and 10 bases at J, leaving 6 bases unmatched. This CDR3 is CASSAKGQGVSPLHF. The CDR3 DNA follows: TGTGCCAGCAGCGCTAAGGGACAGGGGGTCTCACCCCTCCACTTT.

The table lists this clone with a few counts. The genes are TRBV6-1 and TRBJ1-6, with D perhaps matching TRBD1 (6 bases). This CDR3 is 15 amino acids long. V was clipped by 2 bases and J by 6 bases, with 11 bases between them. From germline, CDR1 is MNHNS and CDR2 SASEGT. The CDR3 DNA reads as TGTGCCAGCAGTGAACAGGGGTTGGGTAATTCACCCCTCCACTTT. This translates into CASSEQGLGNSPLHF.

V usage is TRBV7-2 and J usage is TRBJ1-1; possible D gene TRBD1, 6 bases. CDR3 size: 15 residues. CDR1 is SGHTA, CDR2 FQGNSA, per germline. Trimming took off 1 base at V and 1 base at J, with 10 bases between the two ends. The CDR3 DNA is TGTGCCAGCAGCTTAGGGGGGCGGCCGAACACTGAAGCTTTCTTT. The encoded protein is CASSLGGRPNTEAFF.

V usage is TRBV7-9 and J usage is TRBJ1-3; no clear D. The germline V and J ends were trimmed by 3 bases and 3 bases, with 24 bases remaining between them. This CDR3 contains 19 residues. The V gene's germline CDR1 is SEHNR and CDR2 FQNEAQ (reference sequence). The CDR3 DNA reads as TGTGCCAGCAGCTTTTTACTCTCGGTATCGGGGTTCGGTGGAAACACCATATATTTT. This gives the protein CASSFLLSVSGFGGNTIYF.

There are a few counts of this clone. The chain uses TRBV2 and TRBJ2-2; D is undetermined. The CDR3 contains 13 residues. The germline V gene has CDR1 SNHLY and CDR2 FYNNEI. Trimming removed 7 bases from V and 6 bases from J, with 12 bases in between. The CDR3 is CASKREAAGELFF. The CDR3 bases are TGTGCCAGCAAAAGAGAGGCGGCCGGGGAGCTGTTTTTT.

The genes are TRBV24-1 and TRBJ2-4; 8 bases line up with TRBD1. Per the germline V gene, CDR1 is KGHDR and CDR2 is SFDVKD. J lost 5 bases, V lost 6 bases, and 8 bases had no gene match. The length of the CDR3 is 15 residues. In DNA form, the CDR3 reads TGTGCCACCAGTAAAGGGGGGACAGGAGAAAACATTCAGTACTTC. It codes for CATSKGGTGENIQYF.

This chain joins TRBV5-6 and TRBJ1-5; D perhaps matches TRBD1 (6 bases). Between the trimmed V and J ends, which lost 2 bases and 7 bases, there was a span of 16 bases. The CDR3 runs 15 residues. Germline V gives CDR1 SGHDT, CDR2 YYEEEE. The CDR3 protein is CASSLGFEGGQPQHF. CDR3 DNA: TGTGCCAGCAGCTTAGGGTTTGAGGGGGGGCAGCCCCAGCATTTT.

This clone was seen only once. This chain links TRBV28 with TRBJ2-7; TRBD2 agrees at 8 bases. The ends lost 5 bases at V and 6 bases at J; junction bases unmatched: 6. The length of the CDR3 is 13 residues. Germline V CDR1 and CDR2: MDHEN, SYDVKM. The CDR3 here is CASSLGTRGEQYF. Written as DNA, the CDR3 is TGTGCCAGCAGTCTGGGGACTAGAGGCGAGCAGTACTTC.

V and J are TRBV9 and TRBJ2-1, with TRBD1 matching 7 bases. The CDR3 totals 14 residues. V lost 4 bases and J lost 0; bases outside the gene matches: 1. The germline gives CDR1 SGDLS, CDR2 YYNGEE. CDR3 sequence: CASSSGGSYNEQFF. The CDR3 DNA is TGTGCCAGCAGCTCAGGGGGCTCCTACAATGAGCAGTTCTTC. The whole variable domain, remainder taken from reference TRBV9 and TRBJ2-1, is DSGVTQTPKHLITATGQRVTLRCSPRSGDLSVYWYQQSLDQGLQFLIQYYNGEERAKGNILERFSAQQFPDLHSELNLSSLELGDSALYFCASSSGGSYNEQFFGPGTRLTVL.

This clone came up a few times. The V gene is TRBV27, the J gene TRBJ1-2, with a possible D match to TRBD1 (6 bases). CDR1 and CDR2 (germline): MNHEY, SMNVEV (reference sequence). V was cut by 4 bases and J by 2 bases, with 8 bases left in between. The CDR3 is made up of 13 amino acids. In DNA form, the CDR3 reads TGTGCCAGCAGTTGGGGACAAAACTATGGCTACACCTTC. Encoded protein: CASSWGQNYGYTF.

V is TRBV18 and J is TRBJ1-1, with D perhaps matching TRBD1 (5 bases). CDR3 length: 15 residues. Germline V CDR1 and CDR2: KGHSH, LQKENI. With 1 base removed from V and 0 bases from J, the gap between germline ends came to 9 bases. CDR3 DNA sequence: TGTGCCAGCTCACCACAGGCAGGGATGAACACTGAAGCTTTCTTT. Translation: CASSPQAGMNTEAFF. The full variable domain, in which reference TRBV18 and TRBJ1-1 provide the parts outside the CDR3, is NAGVMQNPRHLVRRRGQEARLRCSPMKGHSHVYWYRQLPEEGLKFMVYLQKENIIDESGMPKERFSAEFPKEGPSILRIQQVVRGDSAAYFCASSPQAGMNTEAFFGQGTRLTVV.

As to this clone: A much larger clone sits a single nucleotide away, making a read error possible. The CDR3 reads CANSTRGYEQFF. Written as DNA, the CDR3 is TGTGCCAACAGCACCAGGGGGTATGAGCAGTTCTTC. The chain uses TRBV14 and TRBJ2-1; 7 nucleotides agree with TRBD1. Germline V gene lookup returns CDR1 SGHDN and CDR2 FVKESK. The CDR3 totals 12 residues.

The CDR3 protein is CASSFLSGGPGELFF. The CDR3 region has the DNA TGCGCCAGCAGCTTTCTGTCAGGGGGGCCCGGGGAGCTGTTTTTT. The genes are TRBV5-1 and TRBJ2-2; perhaps TRBD1 as D (7 bases). This CDR3 region has 15 residues. V dropped 2 bases and J dropped 6 bases, with 14 bases sitting between them. CDR1 and CDR2 from the germline V gene are SGHRS and YFSETQ.

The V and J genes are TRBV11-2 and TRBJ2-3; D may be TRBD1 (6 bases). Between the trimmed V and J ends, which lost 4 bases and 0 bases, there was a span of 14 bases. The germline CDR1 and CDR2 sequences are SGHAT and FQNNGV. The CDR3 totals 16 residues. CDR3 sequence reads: CASSSSSDRSTDTQYF. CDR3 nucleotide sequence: TGTGCCAGCAGCTCTTCTTCGGACAGAAGCACAGATACGCAGTATTTT.